Detailed here is one T cell receptor beta chain. Its matching antigen is unknown. This sample is part of a study of CD8 T cells in ankylosing spondylitis. TCRdb reprocessed the 5' RACE reads via MiXCR and lists one record per CDR3 protein. The repertoire consists of fewer than 180,000 distinct CDR3 sequences, with around 45% occurring once and the leading ten covering 12% to 15%. Findings and limits, study-wide: The disease-linked clones had a CD8+ phenotype and low blood frequencies.

The clonotype was recovered from a male donor with ankylosing spondylitis. Material: synovial fluid, either unsorted or a sorted T cell fraction (not recorded which).

The CDR3 is CASSFWTGRTDTQYF. DNA for the CDR3: TGTGCCAGCAGTTTCTGGACAGGGCGCACAGATACGCAGTATTTT. This chain joins TRBV28 and TRBJ2-3, with 8 bases lining up with TRBD1. Germline V CDR1 and CDR2: MDHEN, SYDVKM. The CDR3 covers 15 residues. J gave up 1 base and V 3 bases, and 3 bases lay outside the gene matches.